Below, 9 T cell receptor beta chains from the same sample are listed, as sequenced in a study of CD8+ T cells in alopecia areata. As for treatment: oral pan-JAK inhibitor, 5-10 mg twice daily. RNA, once extracted, was reverse transcribed into cDNA for use as the sequencing template. The assay was immunoSEQ multiplex PCR, and TCRdb's table has in-frame clones only and misses some. The profile shows a few hundred thousand clones, 60% of them singletons. The sequences come from CD4+ T cells sorted from blood, collected around week 54, from a patient treated with tofacitinib. The receptor set was obtained from a human donor with alopecia areata.

The table lists this clone with a few counts. The V gene is TRBV2, the J gene TRBJ1-1; D not certain. Trimming stripped 1 base from V and 10 bases from J, with 13 bases between. Germline loops: CDR1 SNHLY, CDR2 FYNNEI. The CDR3 length is 13 residues. CDR3 sequence: CASSEGIGRAAFF. CDR3 sequence (DNA): TGTGCCAGCAGTGAAGGAATAGGAAGGGCAGCTTTCTTT.

The chain joins TRBV4-1 to TRBJ1-6, with D perhaps matching TRBD1 (5 bases). The germline CDR1 and CDR2 sequences are MGHRA and YSYEKL. With 0 bases removed from V and 5 bases from J, the gap between germline ends came to 14 bases. The CDR3 has 17 amino acids. CDR3 protein: CASSQEGRAGHNSPLHF. CDR3 bases: TGCGCCAGCAGCCAAGAGGGGAGGGCAGGGCATAATTCACCCCTCCACTTT.

V is TRBV6-5 and J is TRBJ1-5, with D hard to call. V dropped 6 bases and J dropped 1 base, with 7 bases sitting between them. The V gene's germline CDR1 is MNHEY and CDR2 SVGAGI. The CDR3 contains 13 residues. The DNA of the CDR3 is TGTGCCAGCAGAGCCGACAGCAATCAGCCCCAGCATTTT. Residues: CASRADSNQPQHF.

This clone appeared once. The V and J genes are TRBV29-1 and TRBJ1-3; D is perhaps TRBD1 (5 bases). Germline V gene sequence: CDR1 SQVTM, CDR2 ANQGSEA. Trimming took off 7 bases at V and 4 bases at J, with 14 bases between the two ends. This CDR3 spans 13 amino acids. Here the CDR3 DNA reads TGCAGCGCACGGGGGGTTGCCGGAAACACCATATATTTT. Its translation is CSARGVAGNTIYF.

This sequence joins TRBV7-9 and TRBJ1-2; unclear D gene. Trimming took 0 bases from V and 7 from J, leaving 12 bases between them. The germline gives CDR1 SEHNR, CDR2 FQNEAQ (reference sequence). The CDR3 has 14 residues. The CDR3 sequence: CASSLASRGIGYTF. For the CDR3, the DNA is TGTGCCAGCAGCTTAGCATCCAGAGGGATTGGCTACACCTTC.

This chain connects TRBV20-1 to TRBJ2-3; D ambiguous. This CDR3 spans 11 amino acids. Trimming left V 2 bases short and J 5 bases short, with 5 bases between. Germline loops: CDR1 DFQATT, CDR2 SNEGSKA (reference sequence). This CDR3 reads CSARLIDTQYF. In DNA, the CDR3 is TGCAGTGCTAGACTCATAGATACGCAGTATTTT.

This clone was seen ten or more times. The J gene is TRBJ2-3, the V gene TRBV7-9; 7 nucleotides agree with TRBD2. The germline gives CDR1 SEHNR, CDR2 FQNEAQ (reference sequence). The CDR3 covers 15 residues. The V gene end was trimmed by 4 bases and the J gene end by 7 bases; junction bases not matched to a gene: 11. As DNA, the CDR3 is TGTGCCAGCAGCTCTCGAGGAGCGGGGACCCATACGCAGTATTTT. Its protein product is CASSSRGAGTHTQYF.

The chain has TRBV30 and TRBJ1-6; 8 positions match TRBD1. With V trimmed by 2 bases and J by 11 bases, 17 bases remained unmatched. Germline V gene sequence: CDR1 GTSNPN, CDR2 SVGIG (reference sequence). The CDR3 loop spans 17 amino acids. Written as DNA, the CDR3 is TGTGCCTGGAGTCCCGCCGGACAGGGAAGCCTTAGGCCACCCCTCCACTTT. It codes for CAWSPAGQGSLRPPLHF. Based on the CDR3 plus reference TRBV30 and TRBJ1-6, the full variable domain is SQTIHQWPATLVQPVGSPLSLECTVEGTSNPNLYWYRQAAGRGLQLLFYSVGIGQISSEVPQNLSASRPQDRQFILSSKKLLLSDSGFYLCAWSPAGQGSLRPPLHFGNGTRLTVT.

The chain has TRBV5-1 and TRBJ2-2, with 8 bases identical to TRBD1. The length of the CDR3 is 14 residues. From germline, CDR1 is SGHRS and CDR2 YFSETQ. The V gene end was trimmed by 1 base and the J gene end by 7 bases; junction bases not matched to a gene: 3. The CDR3 coding sequence is TGCGCCAGCAGCTTGCAGGGGGCCAGCGGGGAGCTGTTTTTT. Translation gives CASSLQGASGELFF.